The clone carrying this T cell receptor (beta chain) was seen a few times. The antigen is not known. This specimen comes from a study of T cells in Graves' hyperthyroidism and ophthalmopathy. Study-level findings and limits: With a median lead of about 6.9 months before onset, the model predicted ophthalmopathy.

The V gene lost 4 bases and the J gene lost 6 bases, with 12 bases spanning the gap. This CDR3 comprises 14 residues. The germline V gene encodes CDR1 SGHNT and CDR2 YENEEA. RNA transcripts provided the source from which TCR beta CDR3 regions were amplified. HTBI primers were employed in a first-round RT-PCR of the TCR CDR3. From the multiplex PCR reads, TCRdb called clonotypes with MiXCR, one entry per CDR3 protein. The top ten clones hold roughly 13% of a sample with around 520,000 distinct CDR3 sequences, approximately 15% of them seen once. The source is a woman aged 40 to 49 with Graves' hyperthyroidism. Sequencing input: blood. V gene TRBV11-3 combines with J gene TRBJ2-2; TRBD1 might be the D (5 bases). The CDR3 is CASSSYRIPGELFF. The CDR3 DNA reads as TGTGCCAGCAGCTCGTACAGGATCCCCGGGGAGCTGTTTTTT.